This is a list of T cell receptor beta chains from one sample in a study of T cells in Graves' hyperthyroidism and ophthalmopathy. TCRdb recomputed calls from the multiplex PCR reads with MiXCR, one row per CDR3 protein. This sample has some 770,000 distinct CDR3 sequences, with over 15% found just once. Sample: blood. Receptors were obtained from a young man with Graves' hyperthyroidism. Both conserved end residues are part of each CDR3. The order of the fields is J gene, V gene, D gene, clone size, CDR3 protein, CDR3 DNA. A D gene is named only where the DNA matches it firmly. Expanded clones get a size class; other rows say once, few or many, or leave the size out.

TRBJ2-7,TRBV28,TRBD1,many,CASSTRGTGSYEQYF,TGTGCCAGCAGTACCCGGGGGACAGGGTCCTACGAGCAGTACTTC
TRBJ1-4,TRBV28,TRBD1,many,CASSFQGQGGEKLFF,TGTGCCAGCAGTTTTCAAGGACAGGGTGGTGAAAAACTGTTTTTT
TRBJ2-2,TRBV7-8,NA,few,CASSPRTAITGELFF,TGTGCCAGCAGCCCCCGGACAGCCATCACCGGGGAGCTGTTTTTT
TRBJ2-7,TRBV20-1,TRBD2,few,CSASLAGGYEQYF,TGCAGTGCTAGCCTAGCGGGAGGCTACGAGCAGTACTTC
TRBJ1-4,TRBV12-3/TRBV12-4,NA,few,CASMDRDTGEKLFF,TGTGCCAGCATGGACCGGGACACGGGAGAAAAACTGTTTTTT
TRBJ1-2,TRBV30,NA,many,CAWSTGAGNYGYTF,TGTGCCTGGAGTACGGGGGCGGGGAACTATGGCTACACCTTC
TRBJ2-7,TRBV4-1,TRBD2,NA,CASSQESSGVGFEQYF,TGCGCCAGCAGCCAAGAATCTAGCGGGGTAGGATTCGAGCAGTACTTC
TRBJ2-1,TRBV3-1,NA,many,CASSQGHQELRNEQFF,TGTGCCAGCAGCCAAGGTCACCAGGAATTAAGGAATGAGCAGTTCTTC
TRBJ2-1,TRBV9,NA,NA,CASSPDQGDEQFF,TGTGCCAGCAGCCCCGACCAAGGAGATGAGCAGTTCTTC
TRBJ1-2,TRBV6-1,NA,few,CASSRSTFDDYTF,TGTGCCAGCAGCAGAAGTACCTTTGATGACTACACCTTC
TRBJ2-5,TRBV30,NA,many,CAWSVGWGQETQYF,TGTGCCTGGAGTGTGGGGTGGGGGCAAGAGACCCAGTACTTC
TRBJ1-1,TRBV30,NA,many,CAWMGHYNTEAFF,TGTGCCTGGATGGGACACTATAACACTGAAGCTTTCTTT
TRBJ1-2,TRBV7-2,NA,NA,CASSSRGDYGYTF,TGTGCCAGCAGCTCGAGGGGGGACTATGGCTACACCTTC
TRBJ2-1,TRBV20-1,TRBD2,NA,CSATLLAGGPNEQFF,TGCAGTGCCACCCTTCTAGCGGGAGGGCCCAATGAGCAGTTCTTC
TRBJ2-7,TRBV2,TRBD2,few,CASSETGLAGASEQYF,TGTGCCAGCAGTGAAACTGGACTAGCGGGAGCGTCCGAGCAGTACTTC
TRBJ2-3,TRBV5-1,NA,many,CASTTDPPDTQYF,TGCGCCAGCACGACGGATCCCCCAGATACGCAGTATTTT
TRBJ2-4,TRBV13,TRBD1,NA,CASSTRTGDNIQYF,TGTGCCAGCAGCACCCGGACAGGAGATAACATTCAGTACTTC
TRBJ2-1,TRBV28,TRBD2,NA,CASRRSGKYNEQFF,TGTGCCAGCAGGCGTAGCGGGAAGTACAATGAGCAGTTCTTC
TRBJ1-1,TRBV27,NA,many,CASSEVSPNTEAFF,TGTGCCAGCAGTGAGGTCAGCCCGAACACTGAAGCTTTCTTT
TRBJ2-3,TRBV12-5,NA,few,CASGSDYTQYF,TGTGCTAGTGGTTCCGACTATACGCAGTATTTT
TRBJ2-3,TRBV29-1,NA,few,CSVLTGRTDTQYF,TGCAGCGTTTTGACAGGGAGGACAGATACGCAGTATTTT
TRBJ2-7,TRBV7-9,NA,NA,CASSPEQFYEQYF,TGTGCCAGCAGCCCGGAGCAGTTCTACGAGCAGTACTTC
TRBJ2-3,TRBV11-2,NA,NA,CASSFRGQVDTQYF,TGTGCCAGCAGCTTCCGGGGGCAGGTAGATACGCAGTATTTT
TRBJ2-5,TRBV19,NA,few,CASSIDLVQETQYF,TGTGCCAGTAGTATAGATCTCGTCCAAGAGACCCAGTACTTC
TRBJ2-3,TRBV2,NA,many,CASTRLTDTQYF,TGTGCCAGCACCAGACTCACAGATACGCAGTATTTT
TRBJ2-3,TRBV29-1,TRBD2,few,CSAGGSGSGRTQYF,TGCAGCGCGGGGGGCAGCGGGAGCGGTCGTACGCAGTATTTT
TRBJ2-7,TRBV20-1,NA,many,CSARDLSKDGYEQYF,TGCAGTGCTAGAGATCTGTCTAAGGACGGCTACGAGCAGTACTTC
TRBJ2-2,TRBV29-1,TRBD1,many,CSVGRQGPNTGELFF,TGCAGCGTGGGCCGACAGGGGCCGAACACCGGGGAGCTGTTTTTT
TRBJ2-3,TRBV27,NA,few,CASSRTRLIYTDTQYF,TGTGCCAGCAGCCGAACCCGGCTAATTTACACAGATACGCAGTATTTT
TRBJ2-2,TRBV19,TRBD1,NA,CASSTGQGWGGELFF,TGTGCCAGTAGTACGGGACAGGGTTGGGGCGGGGAGCTGTTTTTT
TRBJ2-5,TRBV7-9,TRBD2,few,CASSLLAGFQETQYF,TGTGCCAGCAGCTTACTAGCGGGTTTTCAAGAGACCCAGTACTTC